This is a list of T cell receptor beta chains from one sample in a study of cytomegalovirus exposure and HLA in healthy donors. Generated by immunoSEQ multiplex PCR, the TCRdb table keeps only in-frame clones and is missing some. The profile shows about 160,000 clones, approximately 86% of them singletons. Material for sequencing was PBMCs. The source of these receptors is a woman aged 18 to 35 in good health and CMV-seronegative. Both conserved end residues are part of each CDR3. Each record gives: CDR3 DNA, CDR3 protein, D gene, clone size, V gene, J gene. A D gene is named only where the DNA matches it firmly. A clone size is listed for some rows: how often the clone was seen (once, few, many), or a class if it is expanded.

DNA: TGTGCCAGCAGTTACAAGGGACAGGGTGGCGCAGATACGCAGTATTTT; CDR3: CASSYKGQGGADTQYF; D: TRBD1; size: NA; V: TRBV6-5; J: TRBJ2-3
DNA: TGTGCCAGCAGTTATGGCGGGAAAGGTGTCGGCGAGCAGTACTTC; CDR3: CASSYGGKGVGEQYF; D: NA; size: once; V: TRBV6-5; J: TRBJ2-7
DNA: TGTGCCAGTAGACCTGAACAGGGGGGGTACAATGAGCAGTTCTTC; CDR3: CASRPEQGGYNEQFF; D: NA; size: NA; V: TRBV19; J: TRBJ2-1
DNA: TGTGCCAGCAGCTCAAGACAGTACACTGAAGCTTTCTTT; CDR3: CASSSRQYTEAFF; D: NA; size: NA; V: TRBV6-6; J: TRBJ1-1
DNA: TGTGCCAGCAGCTCGGGAGGCTCCTACGAGCAGTACTTC; CDR3: CASSSGGSYEQYF; D: TRBD2; size: few; V: TRBV5-6; J: TRBJ2-7
DNA: TGTGCCAGCCGGAGAGTCAATCAGCCCCAGCATTTT; CDR3: CASRRVNQPQHF; D: NA; size: few; V: TRBV19; J: TRBJ1-5
DNA: TGTGCCAGCAGTTACCCGGGACAGGGCGGTAGACAGCATTTT; CDR3: CASSYPGQGGRQHF; D: TRBD1; size: NA; V: TRBV6-5; J: TRBJ1-5
DNA: TGTGCCAGCAGTTTAAACCCCACAGGGAGAGACACCGGGGAGCTGTTTTTT; CDR3: CASSLNPTGRDTGELFF; D: NA; size: NA; V: TRBV27; J: TRBJ2-2
DNA: TGTGCCAGCTCCGATAGAGCGAACACCGGGGAGCTGTTTTTT; CDR3: CASSDRANTGELFF; D: NA; size: NA; V: TRBV18; J: TRBJ2-2
DNA: TGTGCCAGCAGTAGACAGGGACCTTACAATGAGCAGTTCTTC; CDR3: CASSRQGPYNEQFF; D: TRBD1; size: NA; V: TRBV6-1; J: TRBJ2-1
DNA: TGTGCCTGGAGTGCAATGACTAGCGGGGGATGGGGCGGGGAGCTGTTTTTT; CDR3: CAWSAMTSGGWGGELFF; D: TRBD2; size: NA; V: TRBV30; J: TRBJ2-2
DNA: TGTGCCAGTAGTGGGAGGGAGTATTCGACCGGGGAGCTGTTTTTT; CDR3: CASSGREYSTGELFF; D: TRBD2; size: few; V: TRBV19; J: TRBJ2-2
DNA: TGCGCCAGCAGCCAAGAAAGAGGCCTAGCGGGAGGGTACGAGCAGTACTTC; CDR3: CASSQERGLAGGYEQYF; D: TRBD2; size: NA; V: TRBV4-1; J: TRBJ2-7
DNA: TGTGCCAGCAACTCGGGGACAGCTTTTAATGAAAAACTGTTTTTT; CDR3: CASNSGTAFNEKLFF; D: TRBD1; size: NA; V: TRBV6-1; J: TRBJ1-4
DNA: TGTGCCTGCGCGGGACAGGGGGAGATTAGCAATCAGCCCCAGCATTTT; CDR3: CACAGQGEISNQPQHF; D: TRBD1; size: NA; V: TRBV2; J: TRBJ1-5
DNA: TGTGCCAGCAGCCTCACCCCGTACTCCGACAGGGTGGAATATTTT; CDR3: CASSLTPYSDRVEYF; D: TRBD1; size: NA; V: TRBV9; J: TRBJ1-3
DNA: TGTGCCAGCAGCGTACAGGGACTTGAAGAGCAGTACTTC; CDR3: CASSVQGLEEQYF; D: NA; size: NA; V: TRBV9; J: TRBJ2-7
DNA: TGTGCCAGCAGCCTCGGGACAGGGGGAACCTACGAGCAGTACTTC; CDR3: CASSLGTGGTYEQYF; D: TRBD1; size: NA; V: TRBV7-9; J: TRBJ2-7
DNA: TGTGCCAGCAGTGGACAGGGGACTTACTATGGCTACACCTTC; CDR3: CASSGQGTYYGYTF; D: TRBD1; size: few; V: TRBV2; J: TRBJ1-2
DNA: TGCGCCAGCAGCCGAATGGGGGCGCACGAGCAGTACTTC; CDR3: CASSRMGAHEQYF; D: NA; size: NA; V: TRBV4-3; J: TRBJ2-7
DNA: TGTGCCAGCAGCCAAGATCCCCTCACCGGGACCCAGTACTTC; CDR3: CASSQDPLTGTQYF; D: NA; size: NA; V: TRBV4-2; J: TRBJ2-5
DNA: TGCGCCAGCAGCCAAGATCTGTCAAGCGGGAGCCCAACCGGGGAGCTGTTTTTT; CDR3: CASSQDLSSGSPTGELFF; D: TRBD2; size: NA; V: TRBV4-3; J: TRBJ2-2
DNA: TGTGCCAGCAGTGAATTCTTAGGGGGCGAGCAGTACTTC; CDR3: CASSEFLGGEQYF; D: NA; size: NA; V: TRBV2; J: TRBJ2-7
DNA: TGCGCCAGCAGCCCCGCCGGGGGGGCCTCCTACGAGCAGTACTTC; CDR3: CASSPAGGASYEQYF; D: TRBD2; size: NA; V: TRBV4-1; J: TRBJ2-7
DNA: TGTGCCAGCAGTTCGACAGGGAAAAAAACCGGGGAGCTGTTTTTT; CDR3: CASSSTGKKTGELFF; D: TRBD1; size: once; V: TRBV5-8; J: TRBJ2-2
DNA: TGTGCCAGCAGCGCACCGGGACAGGGGCATGAAAAACTGTTTTTT; CDR3: CASSAPGQGHEKLFF; D: TRBD1; size: once; V: TRBV6-1; J: TRBJ1-4
DNA: TGTGCCAGCACTAAACGGACAGGGGGCGTTTTCGAGCAGTACTTC; CDR3: CASTKRTGGVFEQYF; D: TRBD1; size: NA; V: TRBV6-5; J: TRBJ2-7
DNA: TGTGCCAGCAGTGGCGCAGGGCAGTACGAAGCTTTCTTT; CDR3: CASSGAGQYEAFF; D: NA; size: once; V: TRBV2; J: TRBJ1-1
DNA: TGCGCCAGCAGCCAAAAAGCGGGAGGGCCCTACGAGCAGTACTTC; CDR3: CASSQKAGGPYEQYF; D: TRBD2; size: once; V: TRBV4-1; J: TRBJ2-7
DNA: TGTGCCAGCAGTGAGGGGACAGGGGCTAGCAATGAGCAGTTCTTC; CDR3: CASSEGTGASNEQFF; D: TRBD1; size: NA; V: TRBV6-4; J: TRBJ2-1
DNA: TGTGCCAGCACCCTCGTGTGGACAGGGGGAAACTGGGACACCGGGGAGCTGTTTTTT; CDR3: CASTLVWTGGNWDTGELFF; D: TRBD1; size: NA; V: TRBV2; J: TRBJ2-2
DNA: TGCAGCGTTGTTGGGGGGACGGGGATGAACACTGAAGCTTTCTTT; CDR3: CSVVGGTGMNTEAFF; D: NA; size: NA; V: TRBV29-1; J: TRBJ1-1
DNA: TGTGCCACCTGTCTGAGCCTTCCGTCCTACGAGCAGTACTTC; CDR3: CATCLSLPSYEQYF; D: NA; size: NA; V: TRBV6-4; J: TRBJ2-7
DNA: TGTGCCAGTGAATCGACAGGGTGGGCCACTGAAGCTTTCTTT; CDR3: CASESTGWATEAFF; D: TRBD1; size: once; V: TRBV2; J: TRBJ1-1
DNA: TGTGCCAGCAGTTTGTCCAGGGGGCACGGGACCGGGGAGCTGTTTTTT; CDR3: CASSLSRGHGTGELFF; D: TRBD1; size: NA; V: TRBV28; J: TRBJ2-2
DNA: TGCAGCGTTGAGAGGCACACCGGGGAGCTGTTTTTT; CDR3: CSVERHTGELFF; D: NA; size: NA; V: TRBV29-1; J: TRBJ2-2
DNA: TGTGCCAGCAGTGTCGTCGGGACAGGGGGCGATTATTCACCCCTCCACTTT; CDR3: CASSVVGTGGDYSPLHF; D: TRBD1; size: NA; V: TRBV25-1; J: TRBJ1-6
DNA: TGTGCCATCAGTGAGGCCCTGACCCAAGCGGGGTCGAATGAGCAGTTCTTC; CDR3: CAISEALTQAGSNEQFF; D: TRBD2; size: NA; V: TRBV10-3; J: TRBJ2-1
DNA: TGTGCCAGCACTCCCGAAGCGGGAGGCCCCTACGAGCAGTACTTC; CDR3: CASTPEAGGPYEQYF; D: TRBD2; size: NA; V: TRBV28; J: TRBJ2-7
DNA: TGTGCCAGCGCAGCAGGGCTCTCCACTGAAGCTTTCTTT; CDR3: CASAAGLSTEAFF; D: NA; size: NA; V: TRBV6-4; J: TRBJ1-1
DNA: TGCGCCAGCAGCCAAGAACTTCTCAGGGATAGAGGCACTGAAGCTTTCTTT; CDR3: CASSQELLRDRGTEAFF; D: NA; size: NA; V: TRBV4-1; J: TRBJ1-1
DNA: TGTGCCATCATGAGGACTAGCCCGGGGTTAGGTGAGCAGTTCTTC; CDR3: CAIMRTSPGLGEQFF; D: TRBD2; size: NA; V: TRBV10-3; J: TRBJ2-1
DNA: TGTGCCAGCCATTCCCCTAGTGAGCAGTACTTC; CDR3: CASHSPSEQYF; D: NA; size: few; V: TRBV5-4; J: TRBJ2-7
DNA: TGTGCCACTAAGAGTGGGACGGACAGGAGCTCCTACGAGCAGTACTTC; CDR3: CATKSGTDRSSYEQYF; D: TRBD1; size: NA; V: TRBV19; J: TRBJ2-7
DNA: TGCGCCAGCAGCTATACAGGGAGCACTGAAGCTTTCTTT; CDR3: CASSYTGSTEAFF; D: NA; size: NA; V: TRBV5-1; J: TRBJ1-1
DNA: TGCGCCAGCAGCTACAGGGGGGCGAACACTGAAGCTTTCTTT; CDR3: CASSYRGANTEAFF; D: TRBD1; size: NA; V: TRBV5-1; J: TRBJ1-1
DNA: TGTGCCAGCAGCTATCCTCGGACTAGCGGGAGTTTGAGGGTATACGAGCAGTACTTC; CDR3: CASSYPRTSGSLRVYEQYF; D: TRBD2; size: NA; V: TRBV11-3; J: TRBJ2-7
DNA: TGTGCCAGCAGTGAAGGCGGAGGACAGACAGATACGCAGTATTTT; CDR3: CASSEGGGQTDTQYF; D: NA; size: NA; V: TRBV6-1; J: TRBJ2-3
DNA: TGTGCCAGCTGGGGAAACAGGGGGAACACTGAAGCTTTCTTT; CDR3: CASWGNRGNTEAFF; D: TRBD1; size: NA; V: TRBV27; J: TRBJ1-1
DNA: TGCGCCAGCAGCTCTGGGACAGGGGCGGGCAGTAGGTACGAGCAGTACTTC; CDR3: CASSSGTGAGSRYEQYF; D: TRBD1; size: NA; V: TRBV5-1; J: TRBJ2-7
DNA: TGTGCCAGCAGCGTAGGAGGACTAGACTACAATGAGCAGTTCTTC; CDR3: CASSVGGLDYNEQFF; D: TRBD2; size: NA; V: TRBV9; J: TRBJ2-1
DNA: TGTGCCAGCTCCCTAGGCACAGGGGTCACCGGGGAGCTGTTTTTT; CDR3: CASSLGTGVTGELFF; D: TRBD1; size: NA; V: TRBV9; J: TRBJ2-2
DNA: TGTGCCAGCAGCTTAGGGTTGGGCAATGAAAAACTGTTTTTT; CDR3: CASSLGLGNEKLFF; D: NA; size: NA; V: TRBV7-9; J: TRBJ1-4
DNA: TGCGCCAGCAGCCTCAACGGGAATCAGCCCCAGCATTTT; CDR3: CASSLNGNQPQHF; D: NA; size: NA; V: TRBV5-1; J: TRBJ1-5
DNA: TGTGCCAGCAGTGAAGCGGGGGGGGAGGAGACCCAGTACTTC; CDR3: CASSEAGGEETQYF; D: TRBD2; size: NA; V: TRBV6-1; J: TRBJ2-5
DNA: TGTGCCAGCAGTTACTCGAAGGACATGTTGACCGGGGAGCTGTTTTTT; CDR3: CASSYSKDMLTGELFF; D: NA; size: few; V: TRBV6-5; J: TRBJ2-2
DNA: TGCGCCAGCAGCTACGCCTCCCGCGGGACCAGGAACTATGGCTACACCTTC; CDR3: CASSYASRGTRNYGYTF; D: NA; size: NA; V: TRBV5-1; J: TRBJ1-2
DNA: TGTGCCAGCAGCGTAGGCCCGCTTATTAGCCTTACAGGGGCTAGTAATGAAAAACTGTTTTTT; CDR3: CASSVGPLISLTGASNEKLFF; D: TRBD1; size: once; V: TRBV9; J: TRBJ1-4
DNA: TGCGCCAGCAGCCAAGTGTTGGCAGGGAATCAGCCCCAGCATTTT; CDR3: CASSQVLAGNQPQHF; D: NA; size: NA; V: TRBV4-1; J: TRBJ1-5